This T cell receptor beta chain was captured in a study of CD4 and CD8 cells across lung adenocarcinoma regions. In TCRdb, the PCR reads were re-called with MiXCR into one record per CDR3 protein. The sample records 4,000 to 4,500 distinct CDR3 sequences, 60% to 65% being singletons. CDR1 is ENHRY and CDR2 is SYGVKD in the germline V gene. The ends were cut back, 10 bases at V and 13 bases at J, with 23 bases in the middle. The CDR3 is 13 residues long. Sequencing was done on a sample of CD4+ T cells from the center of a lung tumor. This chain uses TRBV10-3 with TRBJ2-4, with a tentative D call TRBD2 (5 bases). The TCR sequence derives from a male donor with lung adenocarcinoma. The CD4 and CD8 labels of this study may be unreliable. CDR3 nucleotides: TGTGCCACGGGGTGGCGAGCCAAAAACACGCAGTACTTC. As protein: CATGWRAKNTQYF.